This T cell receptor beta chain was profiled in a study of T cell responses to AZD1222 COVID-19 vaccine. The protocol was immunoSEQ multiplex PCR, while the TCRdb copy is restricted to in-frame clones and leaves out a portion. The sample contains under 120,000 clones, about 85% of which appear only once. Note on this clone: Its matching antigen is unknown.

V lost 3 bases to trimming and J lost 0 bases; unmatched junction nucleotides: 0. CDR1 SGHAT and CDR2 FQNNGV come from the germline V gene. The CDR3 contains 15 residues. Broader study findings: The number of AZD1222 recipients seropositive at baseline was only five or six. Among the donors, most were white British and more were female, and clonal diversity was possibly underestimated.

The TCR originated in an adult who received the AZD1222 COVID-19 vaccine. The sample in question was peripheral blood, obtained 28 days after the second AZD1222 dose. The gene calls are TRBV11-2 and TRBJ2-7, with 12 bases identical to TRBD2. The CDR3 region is CASSLTSGSSYEQYF. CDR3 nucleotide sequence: TGTGCCAGCAGCTTGACTAGCGGGAGCTCCTACGAGCAGTACTTC. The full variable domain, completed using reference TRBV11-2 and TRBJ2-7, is EAGVAQSPRYKIIEKRQSVAFWCNPISGHATLYWYQQILGQGPKLLIQFQNNGVVDDSQLPKDRFSAERLKGVDSTLKIQPAKLEDSAVYLCASSLTSGSSYEQYFGPGTRLTVT.